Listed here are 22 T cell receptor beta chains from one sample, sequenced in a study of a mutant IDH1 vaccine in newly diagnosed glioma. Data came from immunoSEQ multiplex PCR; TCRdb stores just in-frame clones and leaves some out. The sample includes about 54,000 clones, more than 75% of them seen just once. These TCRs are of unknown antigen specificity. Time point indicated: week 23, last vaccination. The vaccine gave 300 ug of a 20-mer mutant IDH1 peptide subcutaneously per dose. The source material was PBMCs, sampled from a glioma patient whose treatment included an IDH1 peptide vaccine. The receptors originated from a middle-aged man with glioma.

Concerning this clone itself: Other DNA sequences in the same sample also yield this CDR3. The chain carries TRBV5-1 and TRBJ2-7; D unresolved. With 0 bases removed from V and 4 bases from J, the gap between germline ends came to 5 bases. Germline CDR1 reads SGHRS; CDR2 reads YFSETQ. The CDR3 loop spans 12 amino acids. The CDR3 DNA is TGCGCCAGCAGCTTGGGGGGATACGAGCAGTACTTC. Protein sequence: CASSLGGYEQYF.

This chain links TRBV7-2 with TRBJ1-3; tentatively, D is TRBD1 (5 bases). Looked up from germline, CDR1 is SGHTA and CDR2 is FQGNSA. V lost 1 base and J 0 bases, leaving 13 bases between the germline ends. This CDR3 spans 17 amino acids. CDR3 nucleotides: TGTGCCAGCAGCTTAGGTCAGGGTGGCTACTCTGGAAACACCATATATTTT. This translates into CASSLGQGGYSGNTIYF.

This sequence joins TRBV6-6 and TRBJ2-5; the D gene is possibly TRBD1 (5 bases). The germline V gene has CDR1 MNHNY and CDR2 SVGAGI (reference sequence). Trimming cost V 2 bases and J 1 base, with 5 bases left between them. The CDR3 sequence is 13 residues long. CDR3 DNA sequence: TGTGCCAGCAGTTACGGGGCCCAAGAGACCCAGTACTTC. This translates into CASSYGAQETQYF.

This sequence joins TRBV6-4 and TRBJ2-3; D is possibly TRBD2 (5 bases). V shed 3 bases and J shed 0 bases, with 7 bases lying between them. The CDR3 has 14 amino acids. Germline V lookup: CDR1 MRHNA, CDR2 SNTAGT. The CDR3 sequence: CASSDGLSTDTQYF. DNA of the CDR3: TGTGCCAGCAGTGATGGACTCAGCACAGATACGCAGTATTTT.

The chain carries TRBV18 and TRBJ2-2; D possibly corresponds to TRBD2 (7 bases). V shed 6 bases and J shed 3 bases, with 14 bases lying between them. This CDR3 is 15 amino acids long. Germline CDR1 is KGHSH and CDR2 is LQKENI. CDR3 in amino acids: CASSLRGGDTGELFF. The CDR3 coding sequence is TGTGCCAGCTCCCTCCGCGGGGGCGACACCGGGGAGCTGTTTTTT.

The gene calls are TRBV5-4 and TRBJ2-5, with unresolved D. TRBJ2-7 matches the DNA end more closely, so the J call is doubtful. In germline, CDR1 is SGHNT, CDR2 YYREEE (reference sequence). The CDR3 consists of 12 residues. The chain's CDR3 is CASSLVGNEQYF. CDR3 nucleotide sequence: TGTGCCAGCAGCTTGGTTGGGAACGAGCAGTACTTC.

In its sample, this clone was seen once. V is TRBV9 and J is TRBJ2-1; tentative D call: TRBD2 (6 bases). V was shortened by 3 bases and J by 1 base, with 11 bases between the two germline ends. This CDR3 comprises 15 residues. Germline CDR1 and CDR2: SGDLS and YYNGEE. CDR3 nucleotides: TGTGCCAGCAGCGCCGGACTACCTTCCTACAATGAGCAGTTCTTC. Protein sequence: CASSAGLPSYNEQFF.

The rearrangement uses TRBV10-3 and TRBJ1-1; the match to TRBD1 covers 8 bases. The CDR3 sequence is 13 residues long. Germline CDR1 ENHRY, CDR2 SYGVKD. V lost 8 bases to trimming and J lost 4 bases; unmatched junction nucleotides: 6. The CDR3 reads CAIDRGSGTEAFF. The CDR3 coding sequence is TGTGCCATCGACAGGGGTTCGGGCACTGAAGCTTTCTTT.

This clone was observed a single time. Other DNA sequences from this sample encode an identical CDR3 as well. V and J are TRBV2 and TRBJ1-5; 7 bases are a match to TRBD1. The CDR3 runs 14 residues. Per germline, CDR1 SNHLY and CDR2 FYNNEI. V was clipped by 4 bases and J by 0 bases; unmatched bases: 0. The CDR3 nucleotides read TGTGCCAGCAGTGGGACAGGTAGCAATCAGCCCCAGCATTTT. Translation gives CASSGTGSNQPQHF.

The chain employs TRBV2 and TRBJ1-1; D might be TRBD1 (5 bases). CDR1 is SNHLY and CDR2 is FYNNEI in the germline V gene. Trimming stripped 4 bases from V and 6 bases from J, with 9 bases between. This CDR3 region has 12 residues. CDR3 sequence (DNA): TGTGCCAGCAGTGGCAGGGTACCTGAAGCTTTCTTT. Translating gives CASSGRVPEAFF.

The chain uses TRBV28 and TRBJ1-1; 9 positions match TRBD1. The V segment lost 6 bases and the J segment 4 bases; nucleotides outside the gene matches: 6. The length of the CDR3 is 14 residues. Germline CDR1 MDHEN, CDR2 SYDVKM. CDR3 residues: CASSRGQGGTEAFF. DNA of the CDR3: TGTGCCAGCAGCCGGGGACAGGGTGGCACTGAAGCTTTCTTT.

The chain's CDR3 is CASSYSYSNQPQHF. The CDR3 nucleotides read TGTGCCAGCAGTTACTCTTATAGCAATCAGCCCCAGCATTTT. The chain has TRBV6-5 and TRBJ1-5, with unresolved D. The CDR3 length is 14 residues. Germline V gives CDR1 MNHEY, CDR2 SVGAGI. V was trimmed by 0 bases and J by 0 bases, leaving 3 bases between them.

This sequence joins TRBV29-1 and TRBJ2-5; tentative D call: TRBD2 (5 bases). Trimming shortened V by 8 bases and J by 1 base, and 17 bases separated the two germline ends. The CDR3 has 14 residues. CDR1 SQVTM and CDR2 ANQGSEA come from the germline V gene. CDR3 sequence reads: CSYAGAETQETQYF. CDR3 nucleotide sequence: TGCAGCTACGCGGGTGCGGAGACCCAAGAGACCCAGTACTTC.

This CDR3 is CASRDTGGEKLFF. DNA for the CDR3: TGTGCCAGTAGGGACACAGGGGGGGAAAAACTGTTTTTT. The chain recombines TRBV19 with TRBJ1-4; 8 bases align to TRBD1. Losses at the gene ends were 6 bases for V and 8 bases for J; bases not matched to a gene: 5. Germline-derived CDR1 and CDR2 are LNHDA and SQIVND (reference sequence). This CDR3 is built from 13 residues.

In nucleotides, the CDR3 is TGCGCCAGCAGAGAAGAACGAGGGCTTAGCACAGATACGCAGTATTTT. Protein product: CASREERGLSTDTQYF. The chain carries TRBV4-1 and TRBJ2-3, with D possibly TRBD2 on 5 matching bases. Germline CDR1 MGHRA, CDR2 YSYEKL. Trimming stripped 6 bases from V and 0 bases from J, with 16 bases between. This CDR3 contains 16 residues.

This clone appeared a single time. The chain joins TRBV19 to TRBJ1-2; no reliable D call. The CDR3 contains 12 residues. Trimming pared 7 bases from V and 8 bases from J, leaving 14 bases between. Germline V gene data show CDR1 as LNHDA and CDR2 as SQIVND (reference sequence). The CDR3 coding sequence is TGTGCCAGTACCGATACTAGGTTCGGCTACACCTTC. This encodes CASTDTRFGYTF.

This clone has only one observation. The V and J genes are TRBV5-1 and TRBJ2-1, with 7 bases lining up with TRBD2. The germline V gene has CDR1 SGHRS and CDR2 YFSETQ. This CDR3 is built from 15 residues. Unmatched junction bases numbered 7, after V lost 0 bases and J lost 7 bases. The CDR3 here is CASSLAAGNENEQFF. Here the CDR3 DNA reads TGCGCCAGCAGCTTGGCAGCGGGAAACGAAAATGAGCAGTTCTTC.

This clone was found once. The chain's CDR3 is CASSLAPGTYGYTF. CDR3 coding DNA: TGCGCCAGCAGCTTGGCGCCCGGGACCTATGGCTACACCTTC. The chain carries TRBV5-1 and TRBJ1-2, with TRBD1 as a possible D gene (5 bases). This CDR3 is built from 14 residues. V lost 0 bases, J lost 4 bases, and 10 bases lay in between. In germline, CDR1 is SGHRS, CDR2 YFSETQ.

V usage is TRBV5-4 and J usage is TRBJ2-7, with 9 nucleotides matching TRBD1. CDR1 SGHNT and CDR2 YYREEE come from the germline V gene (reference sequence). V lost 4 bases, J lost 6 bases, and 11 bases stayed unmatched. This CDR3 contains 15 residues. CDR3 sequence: CASSQRTGVTGEQYF. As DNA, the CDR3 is TGTGCCAGCAGCCAGAGGACAGGGGTAACAGGCGAGCAGTACTTC.

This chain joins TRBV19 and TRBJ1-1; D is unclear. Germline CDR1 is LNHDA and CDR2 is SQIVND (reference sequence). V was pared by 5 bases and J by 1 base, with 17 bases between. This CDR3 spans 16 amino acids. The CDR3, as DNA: TGTGCCAGTAGTGTCCTCTCCGTGGGCCGGAACACTGAAGCTTTCTTT. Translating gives CASSVLSVGRNTEAFF.

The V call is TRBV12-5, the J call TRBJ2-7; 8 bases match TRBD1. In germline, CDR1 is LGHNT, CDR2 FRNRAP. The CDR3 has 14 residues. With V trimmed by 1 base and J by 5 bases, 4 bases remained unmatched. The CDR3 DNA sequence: TGTGCTAGTGGTTTGGGGACAGGGAGCGACGAGCAGTACTTC. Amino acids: CASGLGTGSDEQYF.

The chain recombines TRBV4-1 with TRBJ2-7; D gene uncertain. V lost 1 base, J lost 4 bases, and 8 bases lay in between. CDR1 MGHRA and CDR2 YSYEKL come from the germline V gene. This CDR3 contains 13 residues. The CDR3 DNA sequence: TGCGCCAGCAGCCAAGTTAAAGGGTACGAGCAGTACTTC. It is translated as CASSQVKGYEQYF.